Each of the 29 T cell receptor beta chains below was sequenced from the same sample in a study of vaccination effects on CD4 cells after COVID-19. Using immunoSEQ multiplex PCR, the repertoire was profiled, and TCRdb retains in-frame clones only, with some absent. This sample carries tens of thousands of clones, roughly 80% of them seen once, and the ten largest clones take more than 2%. These TCRs' antigens remain unknown. ViraFEST used viral peptide pools to expand antigen-specific CD4+ T cells before sequencing. With around ten days of culture completed, CD4+ T cells were isolated. Sequenced material: CD4+ T cells from PBMCs cultured with HCoV-229E spike peptides, taken before COVID-19 vaccination. Receptor source: a human donor who received a COVID-19 vaccine.

The chain carries TRBV15 and TRBJ1-5; D perhaps matches TRBD1 (5 bases). The CDR3 spans 13 residues. Germline CDR1 is LNHNV and CDR2 is YYDKDF (reference sequence). V shed 9 bases and J shed 0 bases, with 9 bases lying between them. In nucleotides, the CDR3 is TGTGCCACTGGGGGTTCTAGCAATCAGCCCCAGCATTTT. This codes for CATGGSSNQPQHF.

The rearrangement uses TRBV2 and TRBJ1-6; D not certain. CDR3 length: 14 amino acids. V lost 8 bases, J lost 8 bases, and 16 bases lay in between. Germline assignment: CDR1 SNHLY and CDR2 FYNNEI. The CDR3 sequence: CASLSLANHSPLHF. The CDR3 region has the DNA TGTGCCAGCCTCTCCCTGGCCAACCATTCACCCCTCCACTTT.

The rearrangement links TRBV30 to TRBJ1-4; a weak D match, TRBD1 (5 bases). V dropped 2 bases and J dropped 0 bases, with 19 bases sitting between them. The germline gives CDR1 GTSNPN, CDR2 SVGIG (reference sequence). This CDR3 comprises 18 residues. CDR3 sequence: CAWSFRQTEHTTNEKLFF. DNA of the CDR3: TGTGCCTGGAGTTTTCGACAGACAGAACATACAACTAATGAAAAACTGTTTTTT.

The chain is built from TRBV24-1 and TRBJ2-3; 14 bases match TRBD2. The trim removed 4 bases at V and 7 bases at J, leaving 15 bases unmatched. CDR1 KGHDR and CDR2 SFDVKD come from the germline V gene. The CDR3 is made up of 19 amino acids. The CDR3 DNA reads TGTGCCACCAGTGACGGGGGGCGTTTTTGGACTAGCGGGGGGAATACGCAGTATTTT. Translation gives CATSDGGRFWTSGGNTQYF.

The rearrangement links TRBV18 to TRBJ2-5; a weak D match, TRBD1 (5 bases). V was pared by 0 bases and J by 5 bases, with 16 bases between. This CDR3 spans 16 amino acids. CDR1 and CDR2 from the germline V gene are KGHSH and LQKENI. Written as DNA, the CDR3 is TGTGCCAGCTCACCACCGATAGGGGCCAGTGGGGAGACCCAGTACTTC. This encodes CASSPPIGASGETQYF.

The chain carries TRBV10-2 and TRBJ2-7, with 7 bases fitting TRBD1. V trimming: 8 bases; J trimming: 4 bases; junction bases outside the gene matches: 5. CDR3 length: 12 amino acids. CDR1 and CDR2 from the germline V gene are WSHSY and SAAADI. The CDR3: CASSRGQYEQYV. The CDR3 nucleotides are TGCGCCAGCTCTCGGGGACAGTACGAGCAGTACGTC.

This sequence joins TRBV5-8 and TRBJ1-1, with TRBD1 identical over 8 bases. Germline V gene sequence: CDR1 SGHTS, CDR2 YDEGEE. CDR3 length: 14 residues. V trimming: 6 bases; J trimming: 1 base; junction bases outside the gene matches: 5. The CDR3 here is CASNRGTGNTEAFF. In DNA, the CDR3 is TGTGCCAGCAACCGGGGGACAGGGAACACTGAAGCTTTCTTT.

The chain recombines TRBV10-1 with TRBJ1-5; D gene uncertain. The germline gives CDR1 WNHNN, CDR2 SYGVQD (reference sequence). V was shortened by 0 bases and J by 3 bases, with 6 bases between the two germline ends. This CDR3 is built from 14 residues. CDR3 nucleotide sequence: TGCGCCAGCAGTGAGTCGGGGTTCAATCAGCCCCAGCATTTT. This sequence encodes CASSESGFNQPQHF.

The chain uses TRBV29-1 and TRBJ2-5; D may be TRBD1 (6 bases). Trimming took 2 bases from V and 5 from J, leaving 15 bases between them. There are 14 residues in the CDR3. Germline values: CDR1 SQVTM, CDR2 ANQGSEA. CDR3 residues: CSVERLRGQETQYF. In DNA, the CDR3 is TGCAGCGTTGAAAGGTTGAGAGGACAGGAGACCCAGTACTTC. Filled out from reference TRBV29-1 and TRBJ2-5, the complete variable domain reads SAVISQKPSRDICQRGTSLTIQCQVDSQVTMMFWYRQQPGQSLTLIATANQGSEATYESGFVIDKFPISRPNLTFSTLTVSNMSPEDSSIYLCSVERLRGQETQYFGPGTRLLVL.

The chain carries TRBV7-3 and TRBJ2-7; no clear D. V gave up 4 bases and J gave up 3 bases, with 10 bases separating them. The CDR3 consists of 13 residues. Per the germline V gene, CDR1 is SGHTA and CDR2 is FQGTGA. CDR3 DNA: TGTGCCAGCAGCTCGTATGTAGGCTACGAGCAGTACGTC. It encodes CASSSYVGYEQYV.

CDR3 sequence (DNA): TGTGCCAGCAGCCAAGGGCGCGCGGGCACTGAAGCTTTCTTT. Protein: CASSQGRAGTEAFF. The chain couples TRBV3-1 (or the pseudogene TRBV3-2) to TRBJ1-1; D gene ambiguous. Trimming took 1 base from V and 4 from J, leaving 10 bases between them. Per germline, CDR1 LGHDT and CDR2 YNNKEL (reference sequence). CDR3 length: 14 amino acids.

The CDR3 here is CASTDHGRRGKLFF. As DNA, the CDR3 is TGTGCCAGTACCGATCACGGACGGAGGGGAAAACTGTTTTTT. The chain carries TRBV19 and TRBJ1-4, with D perhaps TRBD1 (5 bases). Germline CDR1 and CDR2: LNHDA and SQIVND (reference sequence). The CDR3 spans 14 residues. Trimming cost V 7 bases and J 10 bases, with 19 bases left between them. Filled out from reference TRBV19 and TRBJ1-4, the complete variable domain reads DGGITQSPKYLFRKEGQNVTLSCEQNLNHDAMYWYRQDPGQGLRLIYYSQIVNDFQKGDIAEGYSVSREKKESFPLTVTSAQKNPTAFYLCASTDHGRRGKLFFGSGTQLSVL.

CDR3 residues: CASSPDRGGTGELFF. The DNA for the CDR3 is TGTGCCAGCAGCCCGGACAGGGGAGGGACCGGGGAGCTGTTTTTT. This rearrangement joins TRBV7-3 to TRBJ2-2; 9 positions agree with TRBD1. Per germline, CDR1 SGHTA and CDR2 FQGTGA. CDR3 length equals 15 residues. V dropped 5 bases and J dropped 5; count of bases not matched to a gene: 6.

The CDR3 DNA reads TGCGCCAGCAGCTCTGAGGGTTCCAATCAGCCCCAGCATTTT. Its translation is CASSSEGSNQPQHF. The chain links TRBV5-1 to TRBJ1-5; D gene unclear. Germline-derived CDR1 and CDR2 are SGHRS and YFSETQ. V was trimmed by 3 bases and J by 3 bases, leaving 10 bases between them. This CDR3 spans 14 amino acids. The full variable domain, in which reference TRBV5-1 and TRBJ1-5 provide the parts outside the CDR3, is KAGVTQTPRYLIKTRGQQVTLSCSPISGHRSVSWYQQTPGQGLQFLFEYFSETQRNKGNFPGRFSGRQFSNSRSEMNVSTLELGDSALYLCASSSEGSNQPQHFGDGTRLSIL.

The gene calls are TRBV10-3 and TRBJ1-3, with 8 bases lining up with TRBD1. From germline, CDR1 is ENHRY and CDR2 SYGVKD. The CDR3 length is 13 residues. V lost 10 bases, J lost 3 bases, and 5 bases stayed unmatched. The CDR3: CATWTGYGNTIYF. CDR3 nucleotides: TGTGCCACCTGGACAGGGTATGGAAACACCATATATTTT.

The chain couples TRBV6-5 to TRBJ2-7; the D is unclear. Germline values: CDR1 MNHEY, CDR2 SVGAGI. CDR3 length: 12 residues. The V gene lost 7 bases and the J gene lost 0 bases, with 7 bases spanning the gap. The CDR3 region is CASKGISYEQYV. The CDR3 DNA is TGTGCCAGCAAGGGAATCTCCTACGAGCAGTACGTC.

The chain couples TRBV6-5 to TRBJ2-1; 9 nucleotides line up with TRBD1. CDR1 is MNHEY and CDR2 is SVGAGI in the germline V gene. The CDR3 covers 15 residues. The ends lost 4 bases at V and 8 bases at J; junction bases unmatched: 9. The CDR3 loop reads CASSWPGQGFDEQFF. CDR3 sequence (DNA): TGTGCCAGCAGTTGGCCGGGACAGGGTTTTGATGAGCAGTTCTTC.

This clone was observed a handful of times. This chain uses TRBV18 with TRBJ2-6; no definite D call. CDR3 length equals 16 residues. Germline CDR1 KGHSH, CDR2 LQKENI. V was shortened by 3 bases and J by 0 bases, with 9 bases between the two germline ends. Here the CDR3 DNA reads TGTGCCAGCTCACCTCGAGCCATCTCTGGGGCCAACGTCCTGACTTTC. Translating it yields CASSPRAISGANVLTF.

The rearrangement uses TRBV6-5 and TRBJ1-3; 9 bases fit TRBD1. Germline V gives CDR1 MNHEY, CDR2 SVGAGI. The CDR3 sequence is 16 residues long. With 0 bases clipped from V and 4 bases from J, the junction kept 4 bases outside the gene matches. CDR3 bases: TGTGCCAGCAGTTACTCAGGACAGGGGCTGGGAAACACCATATATTTT. This translates into CASSYSGQGLGNTIYF.

This clone has just one count. At one end, the junction sequence differs from germline, possibly due to a read error. This chain joins TRBV29-1 and TRBJ2-5; D not certain. Germline loops: CDR1 SQVTM, CDR2 ANQGSEA. The CDR3 runs 11 residues. This chain's CDR3 is CSVEDGSRQDF. CDR3 coding DNA: TGCAGCGTTGAAGACGGGTCCCGTCAAGACTTC.

The chain employs TRBV6-5 and TRBJ1-5; TRBD1 is a possible D gene (5 bases). The V end lost 3 bases, the J end lost 6 bases, and 15 bases lay between the germline ends. This CDR3 is built from 15 residues. Germline CDR1 reads MNHEY; CDR2 reads SVGAGI. Here the CDR3 reads CASSYTGTNFQPQHF. Here the CDR3 DNA reads TGTGCCAGCAGTTATACCGGGACCAATTTTCAGCCCCAGCATTTT.

The CDR3 DNA reads TGTGCCAGCTCACTCGGGGGAGTGCCTAATGAAAAACTGTTTTTT. It codes for CASSLGGVPNEKLFF. V gene TRBV18 combines with J gene TRBJ1-4, with D possibly TRBD1 on 5 matching bases. The V end was cut by 4 bases, the J end by 3 bases, with 12 bases between. Per the germline V gene, CDR1 is KGHSH and CDR2 is LQKENI. The CDR3 has 15 residues.

The chain is built from TRBV20-1 and TRBJ1-1; D remains unclear. CDR1 is DFQATT and CDR2 is SNEGSKA in the germline V gene (reference sequence). The ends were cut back, 6 bases at V and 4 bases at J, with 9 bases in the middle. This CDR3 contains 11 residues. In DNA form, the CDR3 reads TGCAGTGCATATAGAGGCACTGAAGCTTTCTTT. This encodes CSAYRGTEAFF.

The chain has TRBV11-2 and TRBJ2-5; TRBD2 aligns across 12 bases. Germline CDR1 and CDR2: SGHAT and FQNNGV. Losses at the gene ends were 5 bases for V and 5 bases for J; bases not matched to a gene: 9. This CDR3 is built from 16 residues. The CDR3 DNA reads TGTGCCAGCAGCCTTGGACTAGCGGGGACGATGGAGACCCAGTACTTC. Its translation: CASSLGLAGTMETQYF.

The chain recombines TRBV3-1 (or the pseudogene TRBV3-2) with TRBJ2-3; D ambiguous. Trimming left V 1 base short and J 2 bases short, with 7 bases between. CDR3 size: 14 residues. The germline gives CDR1 LGHDT, CDR2 YNNKEL (reference sequence). CDR3 residues: CASSQVGFTDTQYF. CDR3 nucleotides: TGTGCCAGCAGCCAAGTGGGGTTCACAGATACGCAGTATTTT.

The V and J genes are TRBV6-6 and TRBJ2-2; the D gene is possibly TRBD1 (6 bases). V dropped 5 bases and J dropped 1 base, with 8 bases sitting between them. The germline CDR1 and CDR2 sequences are MNHNY and SVGAGI (reference sequence). This CDR3 region has 14 residues. The CDR3 DNA follows: TGTGCCAGCAGTGTCAGGGGGAACACCGGGGAGCTGTTTTTT. Encoded protein: CASSVRGNTGELFF.

The sample holds a few counts of this clone. The chain couples TRBV5-8 to TRBJ2-6; 8 bases align to TRBD1. The CDR3 loop spans 15 amino acids. CDR1 is SGHTS and CDR2 is YDEGEE in the germline V gene. After removal of 4 bases from V and 1 base from J, the junction contained 1 base not matched to a gene. CDR3 in DNA: TGTGCCAGCAGCCGGACAGGGTCTGGGGCCAACGTCCTGACTTTC. Translation: CASSRTGSGANVLTF.

The V call is TRBV5-6, the J call TRBJ2-7; 7 positions agree with TRBD1. The V segment lost 5 bases and the J segment 1 base; nucleotides outside the gene matches: 9. This CDR3 has 15 residues. The germline V gene encodes CDR1 SGHDT and CDR2 YYEEEE. CDR3: CASRSIRDRSYEQYV. As DNA, the CDR3 is TGTGCCAGCAGATCTATCCGGGACAGATCCTACGAGCAGTACGTC.

This clone was found a few times. The chain employs TRBV5-1 and TRBJ2-3; 8 bases are a match to TRBD2. This CDR3 comprises 17 residues. Germline loops: CDR1 SGHRS, CDR2 YFSETQ. V shed 0 bases, J shed 2 bases, and the junction held 8 bases outside the gene matches. CDR3 residues: CASSLGTKAGVTDTQYF. CDR3 in DNA: TGCGCCAGCAGCTTGGGTACTAAAGCGGGGGTCACAGATACGCAGTATTTT.